Below, 14 T cell receptor beta chains from the same sample are listed, as sequenced in a study of T cells expressing NK-cell markers. Reanalyzing the 5' RACE reads, TCRdb keeps one entry per CDR3 protein, without DNA. The sample has about half a million distinct CDR3 sequences; the top ten hold approximately 1.5%. Material for sequencing was blood T cells: a sorted CD56 or NKG2C T cell subset, CD4+ or CD8+ T cells, or bulk PBMC T cells (not recorded which). The receptor set was obtained from a woman in her 50s in good health.

The V and J genes are TRBV3-1 and TRBJ1-1; TCRdb designates TRBD1, a call that cannot be tested without DNA. From germline, CDR1 is LGHDT and CDR2 YNNKEL (reference sequence). This CDR3 has 14 residues. CDR3 amino acids: CASSQQGAYTEAFF. The variable domain in full, with the rest retrieved from reference TRBV3-1 and TRBJ1-1, is DTAVSQTPKYLVTQMGNDKSIKCEQNLGHDTMYWYKQDSKKFLKIMFSYNNKELIINETVPNRFSPKSPDKAHLNLHINSLELGDSAVYFCASSQQGAYTEAFFGQGTRLTVV.

V usage is TRBV7-9 and J usage is TRBJ1-2; with no DNA, the TCRdb D assignment of TRBD1 cannot be verified. The CDR3 covers 16 residues. Germline CDR1 reads SEHNR; CDR2 reads FQNEAQ (reference sequence). CDR3 loop: CASSLFRGRKGSGYTF.

The chain is built from TRBV10-3 and TRBJ2-7; the TCRdb D gene call, TRBD2, has no DNA to confirm it. CDR1 and CDR2 (germline): ENHRY, SYGVKD. The CDR3 consists of 14 residues. The CDR3 protein is CAIKGTSSSYEQYF.

The chain uses TRBV28 and TRBJ2-3. The germline V gene has CDR1 MDHEN and CDR2 SYDVKM. The CDR3 sequence is 15 residues long. The chain's CDR3 is CASSLMVGLADTQYF.

The rearrangement links TRBV2 to TRBJ2-2; TCRdb calls TRBD2, which cannot be checked without DNA. Germline V gene sequence: CDR1 SNHLY, CDR2 FYNNEI. CDR3 length equals 16 residues. CDR3 amino acids: CASSVEGGSRTGELFF.

The chain is built from TRBV28 and TRBJ1-2. Germline CDR1 reads MDHEN; CDR2 reads SYDVKM. The CDR3 has 12 residues. The CDR3 sequence: CASSLTQYGYTF.

The chain combines TRBV7-8 with TRBJ1-1; the D gene TCRdb calls, TRBD1, cannot be checked with no DNA. CDR1 and CDR2 (germline): SGHVS, FQNEAQ. The CDR3 is 15 amino acids. CDR3 sequence reads: CASSYRQGFNTEAFF.

V usage is TRBV5-1 and J usage is TRBJ2-2. Germline V gene data show CDR1 as SGHRS and CDR2 as YFSETQ. The CDR3 extends over 13 amino acids. The CDR3: CASSLARTGELFF. The full variable domain, its missing parts supplied by reference TRBV5-1 and TRBJ2-2, is KAGVTQTPRYLIKTRGQQVTLSCSPISGHRSVSWYQQTPGQGLQFLFEYFSETQRNKGNFPGRFSGRQFSNSRSEMNVSTLELGDSALYLCASSLARTGELFFGEGSRLTVL.

This chain connects TRBV3-1 to TRBJ2-1; the D call from TCRdb, TRBD2, cannot be confirmed without DNA. Germline V gene sequence: CDR1 LGHDT, CDR2 YNNKEL (reference sequence). The CDR3 is 13 residues long. CDR3 amino acids: CASSQPGLAEQFF.

The chain uses TRBV28 and TRBJ2-7; TCRdb's D call, TRBD2, is unchecked because there is no DNA. Germline loops: CDR1 MDHEN, CDR2 SYDVKM. The CDR3 loop spans 12 amino acids. CDR3 protein: CASLAGSYEQYF. Supplemented by reference TRBV28 and TRBJ2-7, the full variable domain reads DVKVTQSSRYLVKRTGEKVFLECVQDMDHENMFWYRQDPGLGLRLIYFSYDVKMKEKGDIPEGYSVSREKKERFSLILESASTNQTSMYLCASLAGSYEQYFGPGTRLTVT.

The rearrangement uses TRBV10-3 and TRBJ2-3; the D call from TCRdb, TRBD2, cannot be confirmed without DNA. This CDR3 has 13 residues. Germline V gene data show CDR1 as ENHRY and CDR2 as SYGVKD. The CDR3 reads CAISESGTSDMYF.

V and J are TRBV5-1 and TRBJ1-6. Germline CDR1 is SGHRS and CDR2 is YFSETQ. The CDR3 has 16 amino acids. CDR3 amino acids: CASRPLNTAYNSPLHF.

The chain links TRBV5-4 to TRBJ2-1; TCRdb lists TRBD1, though no DNA is available to test this call. This CDR3 comprises 15 residues. Germline V gives CDR1 SGHNT, CDR2 YYREEE (reference sequence). The CDR3 spells CASSSPTGTYNEQFF.

This chain links TRBV4-1 with TRBJ2-7; there is no DNA to check the TCRdb D call of TRBD2. The V gene's germline CDR1 is MGHRA and CDR2 YSYEKL. The CDR3 has 16 residues. The CDR3 protein is CASSQDPGLVSHEQYF.